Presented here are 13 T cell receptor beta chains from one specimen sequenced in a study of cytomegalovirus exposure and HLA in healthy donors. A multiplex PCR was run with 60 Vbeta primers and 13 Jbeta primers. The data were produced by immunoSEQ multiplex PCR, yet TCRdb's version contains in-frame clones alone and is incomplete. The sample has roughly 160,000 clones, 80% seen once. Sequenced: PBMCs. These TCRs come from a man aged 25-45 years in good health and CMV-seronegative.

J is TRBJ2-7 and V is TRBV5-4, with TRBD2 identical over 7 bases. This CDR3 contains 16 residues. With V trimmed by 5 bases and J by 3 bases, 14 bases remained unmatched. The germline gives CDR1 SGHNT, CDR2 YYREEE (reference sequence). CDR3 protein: CASSSGVAGGDYEQYF. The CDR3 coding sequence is TGTGCCAGCAGTTCCGGGGTAGCGGGTGGAGACTACGAGCAGTACTTC.

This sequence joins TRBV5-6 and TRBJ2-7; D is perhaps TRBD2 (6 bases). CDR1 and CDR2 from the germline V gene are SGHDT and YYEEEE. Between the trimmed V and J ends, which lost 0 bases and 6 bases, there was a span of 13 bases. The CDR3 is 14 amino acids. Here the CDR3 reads CASSLETGVGEQYF. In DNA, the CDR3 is TGTGCCAGCAGCTTGGAAACGGGAGTGGGCGAGCAGTACTTC.

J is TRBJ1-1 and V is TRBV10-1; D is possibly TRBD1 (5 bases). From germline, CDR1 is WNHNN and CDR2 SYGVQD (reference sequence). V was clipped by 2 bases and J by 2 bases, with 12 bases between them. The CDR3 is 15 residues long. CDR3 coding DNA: TGCGCCAGCAGTGAGGCATCGGGGGAAAACACTGAAGCTTTCTTT. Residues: CASSEASGENTEAFF.

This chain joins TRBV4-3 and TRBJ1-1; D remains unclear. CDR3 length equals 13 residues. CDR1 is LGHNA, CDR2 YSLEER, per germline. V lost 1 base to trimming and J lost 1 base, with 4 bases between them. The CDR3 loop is CASSQVKNTEAFF. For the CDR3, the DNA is TGCGCCAGCAGCCAAGTCAAGAACACTGAAGCTTTCTTT.

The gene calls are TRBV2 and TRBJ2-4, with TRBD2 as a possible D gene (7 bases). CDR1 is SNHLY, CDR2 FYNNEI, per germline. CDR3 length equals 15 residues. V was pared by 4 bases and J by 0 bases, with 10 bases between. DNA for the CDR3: TGTGCCAGCAGTGGGGGGGGGCTAGCCAAAAACATTCAGTACTTC. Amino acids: CASSGGGLAKNIQYF.

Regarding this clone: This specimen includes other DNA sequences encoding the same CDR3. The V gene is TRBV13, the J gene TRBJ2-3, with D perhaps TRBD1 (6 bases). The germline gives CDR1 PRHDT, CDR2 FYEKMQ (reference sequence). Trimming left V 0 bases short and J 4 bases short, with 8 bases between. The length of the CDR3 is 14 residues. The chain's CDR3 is CASSLGQGSDTQYF. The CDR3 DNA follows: TGTGCCAGCAGCTTAGGACAGGGATCAGATACGCAGTATTTT.

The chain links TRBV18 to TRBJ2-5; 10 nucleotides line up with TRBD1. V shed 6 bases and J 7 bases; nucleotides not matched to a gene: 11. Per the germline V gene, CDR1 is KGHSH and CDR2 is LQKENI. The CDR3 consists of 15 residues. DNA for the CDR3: TGTGCCAGCTCCTCTTCCGGGACAGGGGAAAGGACCCAGTACTTC. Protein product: CASSSSGTGERTQYF.

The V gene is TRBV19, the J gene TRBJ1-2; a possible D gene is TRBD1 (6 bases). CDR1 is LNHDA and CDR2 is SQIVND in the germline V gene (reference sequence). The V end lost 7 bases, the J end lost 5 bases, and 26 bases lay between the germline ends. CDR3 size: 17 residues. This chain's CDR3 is CASTPFWGATGQYGYTF. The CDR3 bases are TGTGCCAGTACCCCCTTTTGGGGAGCGACAGGCCAATATGGCTACACCTTC.

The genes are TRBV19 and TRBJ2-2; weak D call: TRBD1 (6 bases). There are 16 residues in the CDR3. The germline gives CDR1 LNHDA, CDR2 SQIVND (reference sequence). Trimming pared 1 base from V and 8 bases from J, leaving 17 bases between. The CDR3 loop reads CASSIGGQNVMGELFF. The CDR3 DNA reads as TGTGCCAGTAGTATAGGAGGACAGAATGTAATGGGGGAGCTGTTTTTT.

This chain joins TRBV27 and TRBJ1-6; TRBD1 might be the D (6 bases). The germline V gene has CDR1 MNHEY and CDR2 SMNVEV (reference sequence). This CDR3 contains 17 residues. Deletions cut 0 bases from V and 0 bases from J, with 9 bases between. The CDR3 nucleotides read TGTGCCAGCAGTTTATCAACAGGGAGCTCCTATAATTCACCCCTCCACTTT. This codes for CASSLSTGSSYNSPLHF.

CDR3 in amino acids: CASGTSDYSYNEQFF. In DNA, the CDR3 is TGTGCCAGTGGGACTAGCGATTACTCCTACAATGAGCAGTTCTTC. The V call is TRBV2, the J call TRBJ2-1; TRBD2 matches at 10 bases. Germline assignment: CDR1 SNHLY and CDR2 FYNNEI. The CDR3 runs to 15 residues. With 9 bases clipped from V and 0 bases from J, the junction kept 5 bases outside the gene matches. The variable domain in full, with the rest retrieved from reference TRBV2 and TRBJ2-1, is EPEVTQTPSHQVTQMGQEVILRCVPISNHLYFYWYRQILGQKVEFLVSFYNNEISEKSEIFDDQFSVERPDGSNFTLKIRSTKLEDSAMYFCASGTSDYSYNEQFFGPGTRLTVL.

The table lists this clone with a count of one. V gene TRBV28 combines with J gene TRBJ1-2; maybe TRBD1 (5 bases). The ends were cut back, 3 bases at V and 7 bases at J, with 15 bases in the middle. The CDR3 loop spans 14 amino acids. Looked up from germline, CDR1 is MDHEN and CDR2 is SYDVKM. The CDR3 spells CASSFWSGRRGYTF. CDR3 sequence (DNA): TGTGCCAGCAGTTTTTGGTCAGGGCGGCGTGGCTACACCTTC.

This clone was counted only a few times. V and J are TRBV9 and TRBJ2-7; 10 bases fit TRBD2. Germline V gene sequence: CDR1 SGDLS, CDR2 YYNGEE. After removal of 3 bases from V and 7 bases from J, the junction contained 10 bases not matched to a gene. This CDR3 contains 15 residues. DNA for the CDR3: TGTGCCAGCAGCGAAGGGCTAGCGGGAGAAGATGAGCAGTACTTC. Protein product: CASSEGLAGEDEQYF. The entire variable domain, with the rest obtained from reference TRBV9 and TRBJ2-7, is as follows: DSGVTQTPKHLITATGQRVTLRCSPRSGDLSVYWYQQSLDQGLQFLIQYYNGEERAKGNILERFSAQQFPDLHSELNLSSLELGDSALYFCASSEGLAGEDEQYFGPGTRLTVT.